This T cell receptor (beta chain) was documented in a study of T cell responses to AZD1222 COVID-19 vaccine. The CDR3 loop spans 14 amino acids. Per germline, CDR1 GTSNPN and CDR2 SVGIG (reference sequence). V lost 5 bases and J 9 bases, leaving 17 bases between the germline ends. Some clones are missing from TCRdb's copy, which holds only in-frame ones; the method was immunoSEQ multiplex PCR. The table includes some 120,000 clones, over 75% detected once. Sample: peripheral blood, taken on day 0 of MenACWY control vaccination. The TCR sequence derives from an adult in good health. This sequence joins TRBV30 and TRBJ1-6; D perhaps matches TRBD1 (5 bases). CDR3 residues: CAWARLAGGSPLHF. DNA for the CDR3: TGTGCCTGGGCTAGACTGGCGGGGGGTTCACCCCTCCACTTT. Based on the CDR3 plus reference TRBV30 and TRBJ1-6, the full variable domain is SQTIHQWPATLVQPVGSPLSLECTVEGTSNPNLYWYRQAAGRGLQLLFYSVGIGQISSEVPQNLSASRPQDRQFILSSKKLLLSDSGFYLCAWARLAGGSPLHFGNGTRLTVT.